This entry concerns a single T cell receptor beta chain. Its antigen remains unidentified. Only in-frame clones appear in the TCRdb table, and some are missing; sequencing was by immunoSEQ multiplex PCR. Here the sample spans tens of thousands of clones, 93% being singletons. The sample belongs to a study of cytomegalovirus exposure and HLA in healthy donors. The study's findings and limits: The study labeled 150 or so TCR beta chains cytomegalovirus-associated.

The source is a man aged 18-30 years in good health and CMV-seronegative. The sequencing input was PBMCs.

In DNA form, the CDR3 reads TGTGCCAGCAGTCCCCCCGGTTGGGAGCAGTACTTC. Its translation is CASSPPGWEQYF. The V call is TRBV28, the J call TRBJ2-7; D ambiguous. Germline loops: CDR1 MDHEN, CDR2 SYDVKM. V gave up 5 bases and J gave up 7 bases, with 12 bases separating them. CDR3 size: 12 residues. The complete variable domain, with remaining parts taken from reference TRBV28 and TRBJ2-7, reads DVKVTQSSRYLVKRTGEKVFLECVQDMDHENMFWYRQDPGLGLRLIYFSYDVKMKEKGDIPEGYSVSREKKERFSLILESASTNQTSMYLCASSPPGWEQYFGPGTRLTVT.